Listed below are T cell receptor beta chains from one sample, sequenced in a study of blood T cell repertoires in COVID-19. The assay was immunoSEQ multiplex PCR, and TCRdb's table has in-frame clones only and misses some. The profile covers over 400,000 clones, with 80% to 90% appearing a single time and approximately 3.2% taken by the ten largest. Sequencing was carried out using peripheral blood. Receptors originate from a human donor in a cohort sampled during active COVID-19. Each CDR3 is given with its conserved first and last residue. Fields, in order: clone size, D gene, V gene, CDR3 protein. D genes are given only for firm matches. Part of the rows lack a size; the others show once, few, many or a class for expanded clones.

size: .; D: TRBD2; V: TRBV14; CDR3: CASSRILAGAREQFF
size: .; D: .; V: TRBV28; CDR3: CASSTPGLAYNEQFF
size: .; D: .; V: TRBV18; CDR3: CASSPPVTDTQYF
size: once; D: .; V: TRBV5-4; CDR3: CASSSQGGPYEQYF
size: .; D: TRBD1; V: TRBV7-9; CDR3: CASSRGQGEGSPLHF
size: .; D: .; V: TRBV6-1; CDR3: CASSLMTAREAFF
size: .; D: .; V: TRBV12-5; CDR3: CASGPANNEQFF
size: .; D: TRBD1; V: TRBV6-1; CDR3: CASSERDRASEAFF
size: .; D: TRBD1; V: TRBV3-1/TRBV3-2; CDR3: CASSPSLYKGQNYNEQFF
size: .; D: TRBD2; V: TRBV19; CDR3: CASTLRASGGYNEQFF